The rows below give T cell receptor beta chains drawn from one sample of a study of OX40 agonist ivuxolimab in advanced cancers. Profiled with immunoSEQ multiplex PCR; TCRdb holds only in-frame clones, not every one. The sample includes 55,000 to 70,000 clones, 70% to 90% seen only once; the top ten take 4% to 6%. The sequences come from CD4+ or CD8+ T cells sorted from blood, collected in a trial of the OX40 agonist ivuxolimab. Receptors originate from an adult with an advanced solid tumor such as melanoma, head and neck, liver or kidney cancer. Both conserved end residues are part of each CDR3. Each record gives: CDR3 DNA, CDR3 protein, V gene, D gene, J gene, clone size. D genes are given only for firm matches. Rows may omit the clone size; those that give it use once, few, many or a size class.

cdr3_nt: TGCGCCAGCAGCCAAGATATGCGGAGCTCCTACAATGAGCAGTTCTTC; cdr3_aa: CASSQDMRSSYNEQFF; v_call: TRBV4-1; d_call: NA; j_call: TRBJ2-1; clone_size: NA
cdr3_nt: TGTGCCAGCAGCTTAGGGGACCGAAACACCGGGGAGCTGTTTTTT; cdr3_aa: CASSLGDRNTGELFF; v_call: TRBV7-9; d_call: NA; j_call: TRBJ2-2; clone_size: NA
cdr3_nt: TGTGCCAGCAGTATGACAGGGGGCAGCAGACAGCCCCAGCATTTT; cdr3_aa: CASSMTGGSRQPQHF; v_call: TRBV2; d_call: TRBD1; j_call: TRBJ1-5; clone_size: NA
cdr3_nt: TGTGCCAGCAGCCACGGGACTAGCGGATACGAGCAGTACTTC; cdr3_aa: CASSHGTSGYEQYF; v_call: TRBV7-2; d_call: TRBD2; j_call: TRBJ2-7; clone_size: NA
cdr3_nt: TGTGCCAGCAGTTCTTTGACGGTTAATTATGGCTACACCTTC; cdr3_aa: CASSSLTVNYGYTF; v_call: TRBV6-7; d_call: NA; j_call: TRBJ1-2; clone_size: NA
cdr3_nt: TGTGCCAGCAGCGTACAGACAGAAGATACGCAGTATTTT; cdr3_aa: CASSVQTEDTQYF; v_call: TRBV7-3; d_call: NA; j_call: TRBJ2-3; clone_size: NA
cdr3_nt: TGTGCCCAAAAGGGGGTGGCGGGAGGGCCAGATACGCAGTATTTT; cdr3_aa: CAQKGVAGGPDTQYF; v_call: TRBV30; d_call: TRBD2; j_call: TRBJ2-3; clone_size: NA
cdr3_nt: TGTGCCAGCAGCCCCGACTACACCGGGGAGCTGTTTTTT; cdr3_aa: CASSPDYTGELFF; v_call: TRBV11-2; d_call: NA; j_call: TRBJ2-2; clone_size: NA
cdr3_nt: TGTGCCAGCAGCTTGGAGACTAGCGGGAGGGGGAACAATGAGCAGTTCTTC; cdr3_aa: CASSLETSGRGNNEQFF; v_call: TRBV7-2; d_call: TRBD2; j_call: TRBJ2-1; clone_size: NA
cdr3_nt: TGTGCCAGCAGCTCCGACACAGATACGCAGTATTTT; cdr3_aa: CASSSDTDTQYF; v_call: TRBV5-6; d_call: NA; j_call: TRBJ2-3; clone_size: NA
cdr3_nt: TGTGCCAGTAGCCCCGGGATGCCGGCGGAGCAGTACTTC; cdr3_aa: CASSPGMPAEQYF; v_call: TRBV19; d_call: NA; j_call: TRBJ2-7; clone_size: few
cdr3_nt: TGTGCCAGCAGTTCCCTTGGCTACAAATACGAGCAGTACTTC; cdr3_aa: CASSSLGYKYEQYF; v_call: TRBV28; d_call: NA; j_call: TRBJ2-7; clone_size: NA
cdr3_nt: TGTGCCTCCTCAGTACCTGACAGGAACAATCAGCCCCAGCATTTT; cdr3_aa: CASSVPDRNNQPQHF; v_call: TRBV19; d_call: NA; j_call: TRBJ1-5; clone_size: once
cdr3_nt: TGTGCCAGCAGCGTAGGGGAAGCCACTGAAGCTTTCTTT; cdr3_aa: CASSVGEATEAFF; v_call: TRBV7-2; d_call: NA; j_call: TRBJ1-1; clone_size: few
cdr3_nt: TGTGCCAGTAGTCGAGTGGGGAGATCAGCGGGAGTGGATACGCAGTATTTT; cdr3_aa: CASSRVGRSAGVDTQYF; v_call: TRBV19; d_call: TRBD2; j_call: TRBJ2-3; clone_size: few
cdr3_nt: TGTGCCAGTACCGACCCCGGGACACCCACCGGGGAGCTGTTTTTT; cdr3_aa: CASTDPGTPTGELFF; v_call: TRBV19; d_call: NA; j_call: TRBJ2-2; clone_size: NA
cdr3_nt: TGCGCCAGCACCCGAGGGGGGATTCTACCGACTGAAGCTTTCTTT; cdr3_aa: CASTRGGILPTEAFF; v_call: TRBV4-1; d_call: NA; j_call: TRBJ1-1; clone_size: NA
cdr3_nt: TGTGCCACCAGCAAATCCGGGACAGGGGGCGCAAAGGGCTACACCTTC; cdr3_aa: CATSKSGTGGAKGYTF; v_call: TRBV15; d_call: TRBD1; j_call: TRBJ1-2; clone_size: once
cdr3_nt: TGTGCCAGCAGCTACGTCTCGGATGGAGTATCTAACTATGGCTACACCTTC; cdr3_aa: CASSYVSDGVSNYGYTF; v_call: TRBV21-1; d_call: NA; j_call: TRBJ1-2; clone_size: NA
cdr3_nt: TGTGCCAGCAGCCGGGGGGCGGGCAATGAGCAGTTCTTC; cdr3_aa: CASSRGAGNEQFF; v_call: TRBV7-9; d_call: NA; j_call: TRBJ2-1; clone_size: NA
cdr3_nt: TGTGCCAGCAGCCCTCAAGCCGGGACTAATTACGAGCAGTACTTC; cdr3_aa: CASSPQAGTNYEQYF; v_call: TRBV7-8; d_call: TRBD2; j_call: TRBJ2-7; clone_size: NA
cdr3_nt: TGCGCCAGCAGCGGGGGGGGAGGGGCCCAAGAGACCCAGTACTTC; cdr3_aa: CASSGGGGAQETQYF; v_call: TRBV5-1; d_call: TRBD2; j_call: TRBJ2-5; clone_size: NA
cdr3_nt: TGTGCCAGCAGCTTGGTATCCTCCCAGACTAACTATGGCTACACCTTC; cdr3_aa: CASSLVSSQTNYGYTF; v_call: TRBV5-6; d_call: NA; j_call: TRBJ1-2; clone_size: NA
cdr3_nt: TGCGCCAGCAGCCCGCGGGGGGGTGGGGCCGTAGCGGGAGGGCCCGACGAGCAGTACTTC; cdr3_aa: CASSPRGGGAVAGGPDEQYF; v_call: TRBV4-1; d_call: TRBD2; j_call: TRBJ2-7; clone_size: NA
cdr3_nt: TGTGCCAGCACTTTGGAGGGTGTTGATACAGGGTACTTC; cdr3_aa: CASTLEGVDTGYF; v_call: TRBV2; d_call: NA; j_call: TRBJ2-5; clone_size: NA
cdr3_nt: TGTGCCTGGAGTGTAACCGGGGGTAACGGCGAGCAGTACTTC; cdr3_aa: CAWSVTGGNGEQYF; v_call: TRBV30; d_call: NA; j_call: TRBJ2-7; clone_size: NA
cdr3_nt: TGTGCCAGCAGCGTAGGGGACCGAAGGGAGCTGTTTTTT; cdr3_aa: CASSVGDRRELFF; v_call: TRBV9; d_call: NA; j_call: TRBJ2-2; clone_size: NA
cdr3_nt: TGTGCCAGCCGCACTTTGAGGGAAGGAAACACCATATATTTT; cdr3_aa: CASRTLREGNTIYF; v_call: TRBV18; d_call: NA; j_call: TRBJ1-3; clone_size: NA
cdr3_nt: TGTGCCAGTAGTGTGGGCCAGGGGACGGGCTATGGCTACACCTTC; cdr3_aa: CASSVGQGTGYGYTF; v_call: TRBV19; d_call: NA; j_call: TRBJ1-2; clone_size: NA
cdr3_nt: TGTGCCAGTAGTGGTAACAGGGGGAGGGAGACCCAGTACTTC; cdr3_aa: CASSGNRGRETQYF; v_call: TRBV19; d_call: TRBD1; j_call: TRBJ2-5; clone_size: NA